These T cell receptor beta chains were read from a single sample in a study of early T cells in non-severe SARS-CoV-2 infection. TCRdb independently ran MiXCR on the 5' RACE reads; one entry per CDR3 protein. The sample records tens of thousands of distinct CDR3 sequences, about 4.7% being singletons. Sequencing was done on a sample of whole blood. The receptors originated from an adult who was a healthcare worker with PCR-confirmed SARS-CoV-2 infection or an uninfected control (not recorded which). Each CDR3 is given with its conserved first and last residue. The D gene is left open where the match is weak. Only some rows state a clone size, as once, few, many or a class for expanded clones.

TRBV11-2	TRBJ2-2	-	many	TGTGCCAGCAGCGTGGACAGAGCAACCGGGGAGCTGTTTTTT	CASSVDRATGELFF
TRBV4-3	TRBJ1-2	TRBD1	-	TGCGCCAGCAGCCTGTCCCCGGGACAGGGGGTCGGTGGCTACACCTTC	CASSLSPGQGVGGYTF
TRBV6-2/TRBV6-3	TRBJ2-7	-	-	TGTGCCAGCAGTTACGGATACCTAAGTACCTACGAGCAGTACTTC	CASSYGYLSTYEQYF
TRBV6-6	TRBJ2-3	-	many	TGTGCCAGCAGCCCCAATTCCCGCACAGATACGCAGTATTTT	CASSPNSRTDTQYF
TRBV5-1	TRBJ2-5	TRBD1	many	TGCGCCAGCAGCTGGACAGGGTTAGAGACCCAGTACTTC	CASSWTGLETQYF
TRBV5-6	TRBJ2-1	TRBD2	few	TGTGCCAGCAGCTTGTTTCTGGCGGGAGCTTCGGGCAATGAGCAGTTCTTC	CASSLFLAGASGNEQFF
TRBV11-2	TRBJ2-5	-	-	TGTGCCAGCAGCCCTCAGGGGACGGCTGAGACCCAGTACTTC	CASSPQGTAETQYF
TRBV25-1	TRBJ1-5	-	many	TGTGCCAGCAGTGATAACAGTTATAGCAATCAGCCCCAGCATTTT	CASSDNSYSNQPQHF
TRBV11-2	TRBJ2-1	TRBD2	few	TGTGCCAGCAGCTTCCCTAGCGGAACCTACAATGAGCAGTTCTTC	CASSFPSGTYNEQFF
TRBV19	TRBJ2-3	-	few	TGTGCCAGTAGTAGCGACAGGCTCACAGATACGCAGTATTTT	CASSSDRLTDTQYF
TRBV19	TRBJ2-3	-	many	TGTGCCAGTAGTATTGCGACAGATACGCAGTATTTT	CASSIATDTQYF
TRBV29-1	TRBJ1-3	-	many	TGCAGCGTTGAAGGGGGCGCGTTTCCTGGAAACACCATATATTTT	CSVEGGAFPGNTIYF
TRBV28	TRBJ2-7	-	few	TGTGCCAGCAGTACCTCCCCAGGGTACGAGCAGTACTTC	CASSTSPGYEQYF
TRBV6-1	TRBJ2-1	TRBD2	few	TGTGCCAGCAGACCTAGCGGACCCCCGGGGAATGAGCAGTTCTTC	CASRPSGPPGNEQFF
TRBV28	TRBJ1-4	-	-	TGTGCCAGCAGTACGGATGGCCCGGGAAAACTGTTTTTT	CASSTDGPGKLFF
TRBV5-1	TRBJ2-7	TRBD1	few	TGCGCCAGCAGCTCCAACAGGGGTCCTTCCTACGAGCAGTACTTC	CASSSNRGPSYEQYF
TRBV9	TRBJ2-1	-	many	TGTGCCAGCAGCGTAGAAGGGACCCTTCCTGATGAGCAGTTCTTC	CASSVEGTLPDEQFF
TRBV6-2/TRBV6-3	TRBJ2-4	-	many	TGTGCCAGCAGTTACTCAGGTGTGAACATTCAGTACTTC	CASSYSGVNIQYF
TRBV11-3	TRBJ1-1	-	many	TGTGCCAGCAGCTTTTCCTCCGGGACCTCCGCTTTCTTT	CASSFSSGTSAFF
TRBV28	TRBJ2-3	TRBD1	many	TGTGCCAGCGCCTCGACAGGGGGCCCGGATACGCAGTATTTT	CASASTGGPDTQYF
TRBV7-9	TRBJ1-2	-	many	TGTGCCAGCAGCCGAACTACTGGACAAACTTATGGCTACACCTTC	CASSRTTGQTYGYTF
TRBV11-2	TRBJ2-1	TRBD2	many	TGTGCCAGCAGCTTACCTAGCGGGAGCTCCTACAATGAGCAGTTCTTC	CASSLPSGSSYNEQFF
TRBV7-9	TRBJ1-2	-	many	TGTGCCAGCAGCCCACGGCAGACGAGCTATGGCTACACCTTC	CASSPRQTSYGYTF
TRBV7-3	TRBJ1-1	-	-	TGTGCCAGCAGCTTAGATTCTGGGGTGAACACTGAAGCTTTCTTT	CASSLDSGVNTEAFF
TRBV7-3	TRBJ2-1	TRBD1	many	TGTGCCAGCAGCTTAACCGGGACAGGGGGCGGTTTTAATGAGCAGTTCTTC	CASSLTGTGGGFNEQFF
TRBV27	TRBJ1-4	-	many	TGTGCCAGCATCTCGGGCGGGACACTGTTTTTT	CASISGGTLFF
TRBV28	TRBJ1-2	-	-	TGTGCCAGCAGTTTGTTACAGGGCTACACCTTC	CASSLLQGYTF
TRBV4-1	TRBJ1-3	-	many	TGCGCCAGCAGCCAAGAAGCGGGGTTAGACACCATATATTTT	CASSQEAGLDTIYF
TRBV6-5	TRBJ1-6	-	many	TGTGCCAGCAGTTACGCTGAGGGGTCACCCCTCCACTTT	CASSYAEGSPLHF
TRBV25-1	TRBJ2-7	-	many	TGTGCCAGCAGTGCTAAGGACAGAGCCTACGAGCAGTACTTC	CASSAKDRAYEQYF
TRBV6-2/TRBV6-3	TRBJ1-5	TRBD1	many	TGTGCCAGCAGTTACTCCTTCGGACAGGGTCGCAATCAGCCCCAGCATTTT	CASSYSFGQGRNQPQHF
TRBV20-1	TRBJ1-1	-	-	TGCAGTGCTAGGACAGTCCCGCTGAACACTGAAGCTTTCTTT	CSARTVPLNTEAFF
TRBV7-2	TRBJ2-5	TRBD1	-	TGTGCCAGCAGCATCGGGACAGTTCAAGAGACCCAGTACTTC	CASSIGTVQETQYF
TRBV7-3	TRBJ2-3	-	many	TGTGCCAGCAGCGCAGGGTCCGGGGCGCAGTATTTT	CASSAGSGAQYF
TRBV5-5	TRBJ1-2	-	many	TGTGCCAGCAGCTTGGACGGAAGATTGGGGTCCTATGGCTACACCTTC	CASSLDGRLGSYGYTF
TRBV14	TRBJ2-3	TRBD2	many	TGTGCCAGCAGCCGAAGGGGTTCTAGCGGGAACACAGATACGCAGTATTTT	CASSRRGSSGNTDTQYF
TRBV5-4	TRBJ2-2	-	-	TGTGCCAGCAGCTCAAAAATAGCCGGAACCGGGGAGCTGTTTTTT	CASSSKIAGTGELFF
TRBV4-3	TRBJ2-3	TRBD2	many	TGCGCCAGCGGTGAGGGACTAGCGGGGACAGATACGCAGTATTTT	CASGEGLAGTDTQYF
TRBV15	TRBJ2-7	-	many	TGTGCCACCAGCAGAGATCGGGGGAGCGAGCAGTACTTC	CATSRDRGSEQYF
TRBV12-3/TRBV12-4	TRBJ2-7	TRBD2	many	TGTGCCAGCAGTCCGGGACTAGCGGCCAGCTACGAGCAGTACTTC	CASSPGLAASYEQYF
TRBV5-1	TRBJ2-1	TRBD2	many	TGCGCCAGCAGCTTGGGGACTAGCGGGACCCTCTACAATGAGCAGTTCTTC	CASSLGTSGTLYNEQFF
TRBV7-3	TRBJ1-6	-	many	TGTGCCAGCAGCGAGGGCGCCTATAATTCACCCCTCCACTTT	CASSEGAYNSPLHF
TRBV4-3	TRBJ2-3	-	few	TGCGCCAGCAGCCAGGAGTGGGGGACAGATACGCAGTATTTT	CASSQEWGTDTQYF
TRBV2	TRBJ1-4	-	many	TGTGCCAGCAGTAAAGGATGGGAAAAACTGTTTTTT	CASSKGWEKLFF
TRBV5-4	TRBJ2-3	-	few	TGTGCCAGCAGCGCAGAATTGTCTACAGATACGCAGTATTTT	CASSAELSTDTQYF
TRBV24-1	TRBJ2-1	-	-	TGTGCCACCAGTGATTTTTCCTCGCCCTTTAACAATGAGCAGTTCTTC	CATSDFSSPFNNEQFF
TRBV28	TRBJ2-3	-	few	TGTGCCAGCAGTTTGTCACCCATGGATACGCAGTATTTT	CASSLSPMDTQYF
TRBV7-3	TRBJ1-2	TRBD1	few	TGTGCCAGCAGCTCCCCCAAGCCCGACAGGGAGTATGGCTACACCTTC	CASSSPKPDREYGYTF
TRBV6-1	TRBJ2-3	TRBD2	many	TGTGCCAGCACCGCCAGCGGGGAAAGCACAGATACGCAGTATTTT	CASTASGESTDTQYF
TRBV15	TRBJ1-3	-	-	TGTGCCACCAGCCGAACAGGGAAATCAGTTGGAAACACCATATATTTT	CATSRTGKSVGNTIYF
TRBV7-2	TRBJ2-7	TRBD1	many	TGTGCCAGCAGCTTCGACAGGGGTGAAATCTACGAGCAGTACTTC	CASSFDRGEIYEQYF
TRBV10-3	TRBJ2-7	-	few	TGTGCGCCCTACAGGCCCCAAAACTCCTACGAGCAGTACTTC	CAPYRPQNSYEQYF
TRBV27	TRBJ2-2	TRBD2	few	TGTGCCAGCAGTTTAGGCGGGAGAGTCACCGGGGAGCTGTTTTTT	CASSLGGRVTGELFF
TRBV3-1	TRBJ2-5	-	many	TGTGGGACTATAGGGAGTTCCCGGTACTTC	CGTIGSSRYF
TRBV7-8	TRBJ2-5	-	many	TGTGCCAGCAGAAGCCCGGACAGCTTTCAAGAGACCCAGTACTTC	CASRSPDSFQETQYF